Following are 23 T cell receptor beta chains from one sample sequenced in a study of blood T cell repertoires in COVID-19. The method was immunoSEQ multiplex PCR; TCRdb's version includes in-frame clones alone and lacks a portion of them. The sample has about 410,000 clones, about 89% seen once. What was sequenced was peripheral blood. Source of these receptors: a woman aged 40 to 50 with COVID-19, enrolled during active disease.

The chain uses TRBV11-2 and TRBJ2-2; D unresolved. Trimming removed 7 bases from V and 3 bases from J, with 9 bases in between. The CDR3 is 13 amino acids. Germline loops: CDR1 SGHAT, CDR2 FQNNGV. CDR3 bases: TGTGCCAGCACCCTTAGTTACACCGGGGAGCTGTTTTTT. Translating it yields CASTLSYTGELFF.

The chain combines TRBV28 with TRBJ2-7; D is perhaps TRBD1 (7 bases). In germline, CDR1 is MDHEN, CDR2 SYDVKM. V lost 10 bases to trimming and J lost 5 bases, with 24 bases between them. The CDR3 is 15 residues long. The CDR3 DNA reads TGTGCCACGGGGTATCTGGCAGGGGGGCCCCACGAGCAGTACTTC. It translates to CATGYLAGGPHEQYF.

The gene calls are TRBV19 and TRBJ2-5, with 13 bases matching TRBD2. Germline lookup yields CDR1 LNHDA and CDR2 SQIVND (reference sequence). Unmatched junction bases numbered 14, after V lost 4 bases and J lost 0 bases. This CDR3 comprises 20 residues. The CDR3 sequence: CASSTRTSGGPRTYQETQYF. The CDR3 DNA is TGTGCCAGTAGTACCAGGACTAGCGGGGGTCCGCGCACGTACCAAGAGACCCAGTACTTC.

V and J are TRBV6-2 or TRBV6-3 and TRBJ1-2; TRBD1 matches at 9 bases. The V gene's germline CDR1 is MNHEY and CDR2 SVGEGT. Unmatched junction bases numbered 9, after V lost 2 bases and J lost 5 bases. This CDR3 contains 16 residues. This CDR3 reads CASSYPGQGPVYGYTF. In nucleotides, the CDR3 is TGTGCCAGCAGTTACCCTGGACAGGGGCCAGTATATGGCTACACCTTC.

V usage is TRBV27 and J usage is TRBJ2-1, with TRBD2 matching 12 bases. CDR1 MNHEY and CDR2 SMNVEV come from the germline V gene (reference sequence). CDR3 size: 18 residues. V trimming: 5 bases; J trimming: 0 bases; junction bases outside the gene matches: 8. In DNA, the CDR3 is TGTGCCAGCAGTGGGGGACTAGCGGGTGGTAGCTCCTACAATGAGCAGTTCTTC. Translating it yields CASSGGLAGGSSYNEQFF.

This clone appeared once. The chain combines TRBV11-3 with TRBJ1-2; 8 bases fit TRBD1. CDR3 length equals 15 residues. Trimming at V came to 1 base and at J to 3 bases, leaving 4 bases not matched to a gene. Germline V gives CDR1 SGHNT, CDR2 YENEEA. The CDR3 sequence: CASSLGTGFHYGYTF. In nucleotides, the CDR3 is TGTGCCAGCAGCTTAGGGACAGGGTTCCACTATGGCTACACCTTC.

The genes are TRBV7-9 and TRBJ2-7; 7 bases match TRBD1. Germline V gene lookup returns CDR1 SEHNR and CDR2 FQNEAQ (reference sequence). This CDR3 comprises 14 residues. V lost 6 bases and J lost 2; bases outside the gene matches: 7. The CDR3 sequence: CASRSTGSTYEQYF. In DNA, the CDR3 is TGTGCCAGCAGGTCGACAGGGAGTACCTACGAGCAGTACTTC.

This clone was counted between two and nine times. The genes are TRBV5-1 and TRBJ1-3; D not certain. Trimming removed 4 bases from V and 3 bases from J, with 11 bases in between. Germline lookup yields CDR1 SGHRS and CDR2 YFSETQ. The CDR3 extends over 14 amino acids. The CDR3 is CASSVGFGGNTIYF. The CDR3 bases are TGCGCCAGCAGCGTGGGTTTCGGTGGAAACACCATATATTTT.

The V gene is TRBV6-2 or TRBV6-3, the J gene TRBJ1-1, with D perhaps TRBD1 (6 bases). CDR1 and CDR2 (germline): MNHEY, SVGEGT. Deletions cut 5 bases from V and 3 bases from J, with 13 bases between. The CDR3 is 14 amino acids. The CDR3 here is CASSILPGDTEAFF. The CDR3 DNA follows: TGTGCCAGCAGTATCCTCCCAGGGGACACTGAAGCTTTCTTT.

V usage is TRBV6-6 and J usage is TRBJ2-4; D might be TRBD1 (6 bases). The germline V and J ends were trimmed by 4 bases and 9 bases, with 10 bases remaining between them. The CDR3 is made up of 12 amino acids. Per the germline V gene, CDR1 is MNHNY and CDR2 is SVGAGI (reference sequence). The CDR3 DNA sequence: TGTGCCAGCAGTTTACAGGGAACCATTCAGTACTTC. Translation: CASSLQGTIQYF.

V and J are TRBV27 and TRBJ2-7, with a possible D match to TRBD1 (5 bases). Trimming removed 3 bases from V and 6 bases from J, with 15 bases in between. This CDR3 comprises 14 residues. Germline-derived CDR1 and CDR2 are MNHEY and SMNVEV (reference sequence). DNA for the CDR3: TGTGCCAGCAGTTTCCAGGGTCCATCGGGCGAGCAGTACTTC. Translated: CASSFQGPSGEQYF.

The chain uses TRBV7-9 and TRBJ1-1; TRBD1 agrees at 8 bases. The CDR3 has 15 amino acids. The V gene end was trimmed by 5 bases and the J gene end by 0 bases; junction bases not matched to a gene: 5. Germline-derived CDR1 and CDR2 are SEHNR and FQNEAQ (reference sequence). The CDR3 sequence is CASSGGQGLNTEAFF. CDR3 in DNA: TGTGCCAGCAGCGGTGGACAGGGCCTGAACACTGAAGCTTTCTTT.

The chain links TRBV7-9 to TRBJ1-1; the D is unclear. CDR3 length equals 12 residues. The ends were cut back, 1 base at V and 8 bases at J, with 8 bases in the middle. The V gene's germline CDR1 is SEHNR and CDR2 FQNEAQ (reference sequence). In nucleotides, the CDR3 is TGTGCCAGCAGCTTAGAACGGGAAGAAGCTTTCTTT. Translated, it gives CASSLEREEAFF.

The chain combines TRBV5-1 with TRBJ2-6; D remains unclear. Germline V gene sequence: CDR1 SGHRS, CDR2 YFSETQ. The CDR3 contains 15 residues. Trimming removed 4 bases from V and 0 bases from J, with 8 bases in between. In DNA form, the CDR3 reads TGCGCCAGCAGCCCGGCAGGCTCTGGGGCCAACGTCCTGACTTTC. This codes for CASSPAGSGANVLTF.

This clone was counted once. V usage is TRBV20-1 and J usage is TRBJ1-4, with D unresolved. CDR3 size: 13 residues. Trimming took 3 bases from V and 3 from J, leaving 8 bases between them. Germline V gives CDR1 DFQATT, CDR2 SNEGSKA (reference sequence). CDR3 in DNA: TGCAGTGCTAGTCCAGGTGCTAATGAAAAACTGTTTTTT. This codes for CSASPGANEKLFF.

The J gene is TRBJ1-3, the V gene TRBV29-1; the D is unclear. The length of the CDR3 is 12 residues. Germline loops: CDR1 SQVTM, CDR2 ANQGSEA. Deletions cut 6 bases from V and 0 bases from J, with 6 bases between. The CDR3 sequence: CSVGSSGNTIYF. The CDR3 DNA sequence: TGCAGCGTGGGGAGCTCTGGAAACACCATATATTTT.

V gene TRBV24-1 combines with J gene TRBJ1-1; weak D call: TRBD1 (6 bases). The V gene's germline CDR1 is KGHDR and CDR2 SFDVKD. V was shortened by 9 bases and J by 0 bases, with 13 bases between the two germline ends. The CDR3 extends over 14 amino acids. Here the CDR3 reads CATAPRGLNTEAFF. The CDR3 DNA is TGTGCCACCGCCCCGAGGGGGTTGAACACTGAAGCTTTCTTT.

This rearrangement joins TRBV29-1 to TRBJ2-3, with D maybe TRBD1 (6 bases). With 2 bases removed from V and 2 bases from J, the gap between germline ends came to 14 bases. CDR3 size: 15 residues. The germline gives CDR1 SQVTM, CDR2 ANQGSEA. Here the CDR3 reads CSVESGQIATDTQYF. As DNA, the CDR3 is TGCAGCGTTGAATCAGGACAGATTGCCACAGATACGCAGTATTTT.

The J gene is TRBJ1-4, the V gene TRBV7-9; 10 nucleotides line up with TRBD1. The V and J ends lost 1 base and 8 bases, in that order; junction bases with no gene match: 7. The CDR3 runs to 16 residues. Germline V CDR1 and CDR2: SEHNR, FQNEAQ (reference sequence). CDR3 in DNA: TGTGCCAGCAGCTTAGTACGAGACAGGGGGCTCGAAAAACTGTTTTTT. Translated: CASSLVRDRGLEKLFF.

The V call is TRBV9, the J call TRBJ2-2; weak D call: TRBD2 (7 bases). The CDR3 is 18 amino acids. V was trimmed by 4 bases and J by 1 base, leaving 20 bases between them. Germline V CDR1 and CDR2: SGDLS, YYNGEE. The chain's CDR3 is CASSQKRGGSLNTGELFF. DNA of the CDR3: TGTGCCAGCAGCCAAAAGAGGGGGGGTTCACTGAACACCGGGGAGCTGTTTTTT.

V is TRBV6-6 and J is TRBJ2-2, with 9 bases identical to TRBD2. The CDR3 runs 14 residues. The V segment lost 8 bases and the J segment 4 bases; nucleotides outside the gene matches: 5. Germline CDR1 is MNHNY and CDR2 is SVGAGI (reference sequence). The CDR3 reads CASSERGATGELFF. Here the CDR3 DNA reads TGTGCCAGCTCGGAGCGGGGGGCCACCGGGGAGCTGTTTTTT.

The chain recombines TRBV9 with TRBJ2-7; TRBD2 might be the D (5 bases). This CDR3 comprises 12 residues. Per germline, CDR1 SGDLS and CDR2 YYNGEE. Between the trimmed V and J ends, which lost 0 bases and 6 bases, there was a span of 7 bases. The chain's CDR3 is CASSVGGSEQYF. CDR3 nucleotide sequence: TGTGCCAGCAGCGTAGGAGGGTCCGAGCAGTACTTC.

Comment on this clone: The sample carries other DNA sequences with the same CDR3. The rearrangement joins TRBV7-9 to TRBJ2-7; TRBD2 matches 12 bases. Germline assignment: CDR1 SEHNR and CDR2 FQNEAQ (reference sequence). CDR3 size: 16 residues. With V trimmed by 5 bases and J by 1 base, 6 bases remained unmatched. CDR3 loop: CASSPGGLAGSYEQYF. CDR3 sequence (DNA): TGTGCCAGCAGCCCGGGGGGACTAGCGGGTTCCTACGAGCAGTACTTC.